Sequencing of this T cell receptor (beta chain) was carried out in a study of response to subunit inactivated influenza vaccine. Of note for this clonotype: Its target is not known.

General observations from the study: The authors put forward the suggestion that each seasonal influenza vaccination may bring in only a limited number of new T cells.

V was pared by 2 bases and J by 9 bases, with 14 bases between. CDR1 is SQVTM and CDR2 is ANQGSEA in the germline V gene. This CDR3 spans 12 amino acids. One entry per CDR3 protein results from TCRdb running MiXCR on the RT-PCR reads. The sample lists over 750,000 distinct CDR3 sequences, around 21% occurring once. The receptor comes from a man aged 50-60 years who received an inactivated influenza vaccine. The chain combines TRBV29-1 with TRBJ2-7; D may be TRBD2 (6 bases). The sample consisted of PBMCs from blood, taken 5 days after vaccination. DNA of the CDR3: TGCAGCGTTGAAATGGGCGGGACGACGCAGTACTTC. Its protein is CSVEMGGTTQYF.